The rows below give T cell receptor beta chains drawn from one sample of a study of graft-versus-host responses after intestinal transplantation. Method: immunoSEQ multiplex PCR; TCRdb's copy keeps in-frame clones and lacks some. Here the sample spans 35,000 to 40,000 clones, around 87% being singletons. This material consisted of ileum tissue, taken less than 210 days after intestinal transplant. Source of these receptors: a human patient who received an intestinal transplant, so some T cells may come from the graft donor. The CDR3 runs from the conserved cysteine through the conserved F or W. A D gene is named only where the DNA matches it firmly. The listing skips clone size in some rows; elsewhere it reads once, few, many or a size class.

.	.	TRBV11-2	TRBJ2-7	CASSLGAAGDYEQYF	TGTGCCAGCAGCTTAGGGGCTGCTGGGGACTACGAGCAGTACTTC
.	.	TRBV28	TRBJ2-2	CASIKPNTGELFF	TGTGCCAGCATTAAGCCGAACACCGGGGAGCTGTTTTTT
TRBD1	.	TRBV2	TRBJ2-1	CASRSRDRVVSEQFF	TGTGCCAGCAGAAGCCGGGACAGGGTGGTTAGTGAGCAGTTCTTC
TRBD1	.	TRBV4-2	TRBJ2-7	CASSHDDRTGYEQYF	TGTGCCAGCAGCCATGATGACAGGACAGGCTACGAGCAGTACTTC
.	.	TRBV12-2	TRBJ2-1	CASRSKGTSGYNEQFF	TGTGCAAGTCGCTCCAAAGGGACTAGCGGATACAATGAGCAGTTCTTC
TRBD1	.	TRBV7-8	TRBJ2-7	CASTILGQELYEQYF	TGTGCCAGCACCATTTTAGGACAGGAATTGTACGAGCAGTACTTC
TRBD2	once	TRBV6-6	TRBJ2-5	CASSYSGAEETQYF	TGTGCCAGCAGTTACAGCGGGGCGGAAGAGACCCAGTACTTC
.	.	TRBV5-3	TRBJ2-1	CAGLWDYRGYNEQFF	TGTGCCGGATTGTGGGATTATCGGGGCTACAATGAGCAGTTCTTC
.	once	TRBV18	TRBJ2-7	CASSPPTGEQYF	TGTGCCAGCTCACCACCGACGGGAGAGCAGTACTTC
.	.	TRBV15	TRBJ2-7	CATSRENGYEQYF	TGTGCCACCAGCAGAGAGAACGGGTACGAGCAGTACTTC
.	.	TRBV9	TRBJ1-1	CASSAGASGTEAFF	TGTGCCAGCAGCGCGGGGGCTTCCGGGACTGAAGCTTTCTTT
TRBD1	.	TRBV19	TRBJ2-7	CAGRDRGRGEQYF	TGTGCCGGCCGGGACAGGGGGCGAGGGGAGCAGTACTTC
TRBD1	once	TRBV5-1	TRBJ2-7	CASSLAGDRAEQYF	TGCGCCAGCAGCTTGGCCGGGGACAGGGCCGAGCAGTACTTC
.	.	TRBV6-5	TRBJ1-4	CASSTRGRGEKLFF	TGTGCCAGCTCGACCCGGGGCAGGGGTGAAAAACTGTTTTTT
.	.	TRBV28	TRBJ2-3	CASSTTDGHTDTQYF	TGTGCCAGCAGTACGACTGACGGGCACACAGATACGCAGTATTTT
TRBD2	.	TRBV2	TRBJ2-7	CASRPGLAGGREQYF	TGTGCCAGCCGTCCCGGACTAGCGGGGGGTAGGGAGCAGTACTTC
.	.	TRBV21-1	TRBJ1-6	CASILDRANSPLHF	TGTGCCAGCATCCTGGACAGGGCTAATTCACCCCTCCACTTT
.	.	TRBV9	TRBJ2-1	CASSSRGWNEQFF	TGTGCCAGCAGCTCCCGGGGCTGGAATGAGCAGTTCTTC
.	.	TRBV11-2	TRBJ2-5	CASSWGRVVETQYF	TGTGCCAGCAGCTGGGGCAGGGTAGTCGAGACCCAGTACTTC
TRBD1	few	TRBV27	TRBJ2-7	CASSLWSQGAEQYF	TGTGCCAGCAGTTTATGGTCCCAGGGGGCCGAGCAGTACTTC
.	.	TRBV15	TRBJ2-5	CATSRVGDGKAQETQYF	TGTGCCACCAGCAGAGTCGGAGACGGCAAGGCTCAAGAGACCCAGTACTTC
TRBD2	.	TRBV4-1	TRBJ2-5	CASSQSGGAPQETQYF	TGCGCCAGCAGCCAGAGCGGGGGGGCTCCCCAAGAGACCCAGTACTTC
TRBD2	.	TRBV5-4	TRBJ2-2	CASSSPWTSGRARTGELFF	TGTGCCAGCAGCTCACCTTGGACTAGCGGGAGGGCCCGCACCGGGGAGCTGTTTTTT
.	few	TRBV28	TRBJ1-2	CASTLRAGDFYGYTF	TGTGCCAGCACCCTTCGGGCAGGTGATTTTTATGGCTACACCTTC
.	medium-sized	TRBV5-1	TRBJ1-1	CASSSSVMNTEAFF	TGCGCCAGCAGCTCTTCAGTCATGAACACTGAAGCTTTCTTT
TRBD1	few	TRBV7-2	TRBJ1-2	CASSPGTGGARGYTF	TGTGCCAGCAGCCCTGGGACAGGGGGCGCTAGGGGCTACACCTTC
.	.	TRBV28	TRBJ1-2	CASRENTMNGYTF	TGTGCCAGCAGAGAAAATACTATGAATGGCTACACCTTC
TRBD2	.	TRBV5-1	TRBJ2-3	CASSLGTSPDTQYF	TGCGCCAGCAGCTTGGGGACTAGCCCAGATACGCAGTATTTT
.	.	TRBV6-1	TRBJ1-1	CASSVRGRTEAFF	TGTGCCAGCAGTGTTAGGGGTCGCACTGAAGCTTTCTTT
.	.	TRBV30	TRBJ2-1	CAWSGRNEQFF	TGTGCCTGGAGTGGGAGGAATGAGCAGTTCTTC
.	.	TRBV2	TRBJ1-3	CASSAETRNTIYF	TGTGCCAGCAGTGCGGAGACGCGAAACACCATATATTTT
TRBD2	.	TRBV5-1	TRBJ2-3	CASSSGESTDTQYF	TGCGCCAGCAGCAGCGGGGAAAGCACAGATACGCAGTATTTT
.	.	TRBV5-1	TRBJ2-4	CASSWGADIQYF	TGCGCCAGCAGCTGGGGGGCTGACATTCAGTACTTC
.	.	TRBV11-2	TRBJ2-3	CASSSGVYLGVTDTQYF	TGTGCCAGCAGCTCCGGAGTTTATTTGGGGGTCACAGATACGCAGTATTTT
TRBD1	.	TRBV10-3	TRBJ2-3	CAIKAQGIGGTDTQYF	TGTGCCATCAAGGCACAGGGGATTGGGGGCACAGATACGCAGTATTTT
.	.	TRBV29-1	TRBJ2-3	CSGVAGLRTDTQYF	TGCAGCGGAGTGGCGGGATTAAGAACAGATACGCAGTATTTT
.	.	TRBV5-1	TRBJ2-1	CASSLQVSSNEQFF	TGCGCCAGCAGCTTGCAGGTCTCGAGCAATGAGCAGTTCTTC
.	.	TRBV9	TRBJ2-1	CASSVEGGRSYNEQFF	TGTGCCAGCAGCGTAGAGGGGGGGCGCTCCTACAATGAGCAGTTCTTC
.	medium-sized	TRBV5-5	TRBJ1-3	CASSLGSTTAGNTIYF	TGTGCCAGCAGCTTGGGTTCGACAACGGCTGGAAACACCATATATTTT
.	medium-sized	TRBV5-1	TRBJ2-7	CASSLRSGGRDEQYF	TGCGCCAGCAGCTTGAGGTCGGGTGGGAGAGACGAGCAGTACTTC
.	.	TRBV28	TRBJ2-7	CASSLWGKSEQYF	TGTGCCAGCAGTTTATGGGGGAAAAGCGAGCAGTACTTC
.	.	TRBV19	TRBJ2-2	CASSIGGSTGELFF	TGTGCCAGTAGTATAGGAGGCAGCACCGGGGAGCTGTTTTTT
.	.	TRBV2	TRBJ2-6	CASRREGFPDVLTF	TGTGCCAGCAGAAGAGAAGGGTTTCCGGACGTCCTGACTTTC
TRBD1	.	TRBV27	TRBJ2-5	CASSFGQGIGETQYF	TGTGCCAGCAGTTTCGGACAGGGGATTGGAGAGACCCAGTACTTC
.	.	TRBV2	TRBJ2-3	CASKGLLGDTQYF	TGTGCCAGCAAGGGCCTTCTGGGAGATACGCAGTATTTT
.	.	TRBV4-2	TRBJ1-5	CASSQGEGSQEPQHF	TGTGCCAGCAGCCAAGGGGAGGGTTCCCAGGAGCCCCAGCATTTT
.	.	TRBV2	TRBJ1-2	CASSDDNYGYTF	TGTGCCAGCAGTGACGATAACTATGGCTACACCTTC
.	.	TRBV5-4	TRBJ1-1	CASSAPTRESTEAFF	TGTGCCAGCAGCGCCCCGACAAGGGAGAGCACTGAAGCTTTCTTT
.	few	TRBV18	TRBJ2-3	CASSLTDTQYF	TGTGCCAGCTCCCTCACAGATACGCAGTATTTT